This TCR beta chain stems from a study of T cells in Graves' hyperthyroidism and ophthalmopathy. The CDR3 loop spans 11 amino acids. Germline values: CDR1 MNHNS, CDR2 SASEGT. The V end was cut by 7 bases, the J end by 5 bases, with 6 bases between. Researchers amplified the TCR beta CDR3 regions from RNA transcripts. First-round RT-PCR with HTBI primers amplified the TCR CDR3 region. Via MiXCR, TCRdb re-called the multiplex PCR reads, giving one row per CDR3 protein. In the table there are 450,000 to 600,000 distinct CDR3 sequences, around 13% of which are singletons. Subjects aged 18 to 65 presented with newly diagnosed hyperthyroidism of less than 2 months' duration.

Source material: blood. The rearrangement joins TRBV6-1 to TRBJ2-1; no definite D call. This receptor was obtained from a woman in her thirties or forties with Graves' hyperthyroidism. The CDR3 loop is CASMFHNEQFF. In nucleotides, the CDR3 is TGTGCCAGCATGTTCCACAATGAGCAGTTCTTC.